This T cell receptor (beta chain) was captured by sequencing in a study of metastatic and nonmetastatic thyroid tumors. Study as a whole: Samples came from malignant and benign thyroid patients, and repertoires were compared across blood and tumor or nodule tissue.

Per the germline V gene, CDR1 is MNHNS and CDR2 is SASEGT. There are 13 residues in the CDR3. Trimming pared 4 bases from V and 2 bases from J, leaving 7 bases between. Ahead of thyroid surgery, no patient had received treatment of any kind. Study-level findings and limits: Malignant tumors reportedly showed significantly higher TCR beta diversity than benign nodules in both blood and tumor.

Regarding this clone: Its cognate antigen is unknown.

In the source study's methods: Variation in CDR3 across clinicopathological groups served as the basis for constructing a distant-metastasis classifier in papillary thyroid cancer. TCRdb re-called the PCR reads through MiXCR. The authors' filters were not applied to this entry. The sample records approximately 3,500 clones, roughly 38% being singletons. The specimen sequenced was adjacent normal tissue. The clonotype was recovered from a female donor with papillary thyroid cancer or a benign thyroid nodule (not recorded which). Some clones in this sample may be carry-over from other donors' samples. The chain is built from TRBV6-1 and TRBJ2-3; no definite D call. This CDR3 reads CASSGKDTDTQYF. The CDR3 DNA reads TGTGCCAGCAGTGGTAAGGACACAGATACGCAGTATTTT.